This passage covers 28 T cell receptor beta chains from one sample sequenced in a study of T cells after yellow fever vaccination. TCRdb re-derived calls from the 5' RACE reads in MiXCR, one entry per CDR3 protein. The profile covers 620,000 or so distinct CDR3 sequences, with approximately 16% appearing a single time and around a sixth taken by the ten largest. Material: PBMCs, obtained about 5 days after the first yellow fever vaccination. Receptors originate from a man aged 18 to 29 who received the YFV17D yellow fever vaccine.

This clonotype was seen a handful of times. The gene calls are TRBV20-1 and TRBJ2-3; 9 bases fit TRBD1. V lost 1 base, J lost 4 bases, and 3 bases stayed unmatched. Germline assignment: CDR1 DFQATT and CDR2 SNEGSKA (reference sequence). The CDR3 covers 14 residues. The CDR3 nucleotides read TGCAGTGCTAGAGGGGACAGGGTCCCAGATACGCAGTATTTT. It encodes CSARGDRVPDTQYF.

A few counts support this clonotype. V is TRBV20-1 and J is TRBJ2-5; D not certain. The CDR3 contains 12 residues. Deletions cut 7 bases from V and 0 bases from J, with 9 bases between. The germline gives CDR1 DFQATT, CDR2 SNEGSKA (reference sequence). The CDR3 region is CSVLTDQETQYF. DNA of the CDR3: TGCAGTGTCTTAACAGACCAAGAGACCCAGTACTTC.

The rearrangement joins TRBV9 to TRBJ2-5; unclear D gene. The V gene's germline CDR1 is SGDLS and CDR2 YYNGEE. The CDR3 has 13 amino acids. Between the trimmed V and J ends, which lost 0 bases and 5 bases, there was a span of 8 bases. CDR3 residues: CASSVGQWETQYF. In DNA, the CDR3 is TGTGCCAGCAGCGTAGGCCAGTGGGAGACCCAGTACTTC.

This clonotype has a handful of counts. This chain links TRBV5-1 with TRBJ2-5; 10 bases are shared with TRBD1. Germline V gene sequence: CDR1 SGHRS, CDR2 YFSETQ. The CDR3 runs 16 residues. Trimming cost V 2 bases and J 5 bases; bases outside gene matches: 9. In nucleotides, the CDR3 is TGCGCCAGCAGCTTAACCGGGACAGGGGCGTGGGAGACCCAGTACTTC. It codes for CASSLTGTGAWETQYF.

This clonotype was detected ten times or more. The chain carries TRBV25-1 and TRBJ2-1, with unresolved D. V was pared by 0 bases and J by 8 bases, with 8 bases between. CDR3 length: 13 amino acids. Germline CDR1 MGHDK, CDR2 SYGVNS. The CDR3 region is CASSEYERHEQFF. DNA for the CDR3: TGTGCCAGCAGTGAATATGAAAGGCATGAGCAGTTCTTC.

In its sample, this clonotype was seen a few times. At one boundary the junction diverges from the germline segment, which might be a read error. The V gene is TRBV3-1, the J gene TRBJ2-1, with 10 bases that match TRBD2. The CDR3 spans 13 residues. The germline CDR1 and CDR2 sequences are LGHDT and YNNKEL (reference sequence). The CDR3 DNA reads TGTGCCAGCAGCCAAGGTTCAGCGGGGGGGCCGGTCTTC. Its translation is CASSQGSAGGPVF.

The sample holds a few counts of this clonotype. CDR3 bases: TGCAGCGTTTTAGTAGGGGGCTACGAGCAGTACTTC. Protein: CSVLVGGYEQYF. The chain recombines TRBV29-1 with TRBJ2-7; D is possibly TRBD1 (6 bases). From germline, CDR1 is SQVTM and CDR2 ANQGSEA. V gave up 5 bases and J gave up 3 bases, with 11 bases separating them. The CDR3 has 12 residues.

This clonotype was detected ten times or more. V and J are TRBV7-2 and TRBJ2-7, with unresolved D. CDR1 is SGHTA, CDR2 FQGNSA, per germline. V lost 3 bases and J 0 bases, leaving 6 bases between the germline ends. The CDR3 covers 13 residues. The CDR3 DNA reads as TGTGCCAGCAGCTTGTCGAGCTCCTACGAGCAGTACGTC. Its translation: CASSLSSSYEQYV.

V gene TRBV20-1 combines with J gene TRBJ2-1; a possible D gene is TRBD2 (6 bases). The CDR3 is 15 residues long. Trimming removed 1 base from V and 0 bases from J, with 10 bases in between. The V gene's germline CDR1 is DFQATT and CDR2 SNEGSKA (reference sequence). DNA for the CDR3: TGCAGTGCTAGAGCGCACGGGAGCTCCTACAATGAGCAGTTCTTC. This translates into CSARAHGSSYNEQFF.

This rearrangement joins TRBV2 to TRBJ2-5; D is unclear. Trimming removed 3 bases from V and 5 bases from J, with 4 bases in between. Germline-derived CDR1 and CDR2 are SNHLY and FYNNEI. The CDR3 spans 11 residues. CDR3 nucleotides: TGTGCCAGCAGTGATGTGGAGACCCAGTACTTC. Translating it yields CASSDVETQYF.

CDR3: CASSMGTEQFF. For the CDR3, the DNA is TGTGCCAGTAGTATGGGGACTGAGCAGTTCTTC. The V and J genes are TRBV19 and TRBJ2-1, with D perhaps TRBD1 or TRBD2 (5 bases each). Germline lookup yields CDR1 LNHDA and CDR2 SQIVND (reference sequence). Trimming stripped 3 bases from V and 9 bases from J, with 6 bases between. This CDR3 comprises 11 residues. The variable domain in full, completed from reference TRBV19 and TRBJ2-1, reads DGGITQSPKYLFRKEGQNVTLSCEQNLNHDAMYWYRQDPGQGLRLIYYSQIVNDFQKGDIAEGYSVSREKKESFPLTVTSAQKNPTAFYLCASSMGTEQFFGPGTRLTVL.

This clonotype was picked up a small number of times. The chain has TRBV11-1 and TRBJ2-1, with 13 bases aligning to TRBD2. This CDR3 has 18 amino acids. V was clipped by 4 bases and J by 0 bases; unmatched bases: 6. Per germline, CDR1 SGHAT and CDR2 FQDESV (reference sequence). This chain's CDR3 is CASSWGLAGLSSYNEQFF. CDR3 nucleotide sequence: TGTGCCAGCAGCTGGGGACTAGCGGGGCTTAGCTCCTACAATGAGCAGTTCTTC.

For this clonotype: Mismatch with germline at one junction end may stem from a read error. The rearrangement uses TRBV4-2 and TRBJ1-2, with TRBD1 matching 8 bases. The CDR3 is 16 residues long. The germline V gene has CDR1 LGHNA and CDR2 YNFKEQ. The CDR3 sequence is CASSKDLDRADYGYTF. Here the CDR3 DNA reads TGTGCCAGCAGCAAAGATCTGGACAGGGCGGACTATGGCTACACCTTC.

This sequence joins TRBV5-1 and TRBJ2-1, with 8 nucleotides matching TRBD2. Per germline, CDR1 SGHRS and CDR2 YFSETQ. The J segment lost 6 bases and the V segment lost 1 base, leaving 3 bases of the junction unmatched. The CDR3 length is 14 residues. The DNA for the CDR3 is TGCGCCAGCAGCTTGACCGGGGGGGTCAATGAGCAGTTCTTC. Translation: CASSLTGGVNEQFF.

This clonotype was counted a few times. J is TRBJ2-7 and V is TRBV4-1, with unresolved D. Germline lookup yields CDR1 MGHRA and CDR2 YSYEKL. The CDR3 is made up of 13 amino acids. Deletions cut 8 bases from V and 0 bases from J, with 11 bases between. The DNA for the CDR3 is TGCGCCAGCTCCCGTACGGTCTCCTACGAGCAGTACTTC. This gives the protein CASSRTVSYEQYF.

The J gene is TRBJ2-1, the V gene TRBV6-5; 8 bases match TRBD2. This CDR3 spans 17 amino acids. V lost 0 bases to trimming and J lost 4 bases; unmatched junction nucleotides: 8. In germline, CDR1 is MNHEY, CDR2 SVGAGI. The CDR3 DNA is TGTGCCAGCAGTTACTCTTTCGGAGCGGGGGTGTACAATGAGCAGTTCTTC. It yields the protein CASSYSFGAGVYNEQFF.

The chain recombines TRBV28 with TRBJ1-4, with unresolved D. Germline V gene data show CDR1 as MDHEN and CDR2 as SYDVKM. The CDR3 sequence is 14 residues long. V was shortened by 2 bases and J by 4 bases, with 8 bases between the two germline ends. This CDR3 reads CASSLTDSNEKLFF. Written as DNA, the CDR3 is TGTGCCAGCAGTTTAACCGATAGTAATGAAAAACTGTTTTTT.

This chain connects TRBV6-4 to TRBJ2-2, with TRBD1 matching over 10 bases. CDR1 is MRHNA and CDR2 is SNTAGT in the germline V gene. The CDR3 contains 15 residues. Germline trimming cut 2 bases from V and 6 bases from J; bases unmatched to any gene: 3. CDR3 sequence: CASSDKTGGPGELFF. CDR3 bases: TGTGCCAGCAGTGACAAGACAGGGGGCCCCGGGGAGCTGTTTTTT.

This clonotype appeared a few times. J is TRBJ2-7 and V is TRBV18; D not resolved. Germline assignment: CDR1 KGHSH and CDR2 LQKENI. CDR3 length: 14 amino acids. V was clipped by 4 bases and J by 2 bases, with 12 bases between them. DNA of the CDR3: TGTGCCAGCTCACTAACGATAGGGCCCTACGAGCAGTACGTC. Its protein is CASSLTIGPYEQYV.

The rearrangement uses TRBV27 and TRBJ1-1, with D possibly TRBD1 on 6 matching bases. The CDR3 is made up of 14 amino acids. Trimming took off 3 bases at V and 7 bases at J, with 15 bases between the two ends. Germline V gives CDR1 MNHEY, CDR2 SMNVEV (reference sequence). Written as DNA, the CDR3 is TGTGCCAGCAGTTTGTATGGGGGCTTCGGTGAAGCTTTCTTT. Translation: CASSLYGGFGEAFF.

This rearrangement joins TRBV6-5 to TRBJ1-2; D might be TRBD1 (5 bases). CDR3 length equals 12 residues. Trimming took 6 bases from V and 4 from J, leaving 9 bases between them. CDR1 and CDR2 (germline): MNHEY, SVGAGI. The CDR3 coding sequence is TGTGCCAGCAGAGGGGACTCCTATGGCTACACCTTC. This sequence encodes CASRGDSYGYTF.

The chain carries TRBV7-2 and TRBJ2-7; D possibly corresponds to TRBD2 (6 bases). The germline CDR1 and CDR2 sequences are SGHTA and FQGNSA. Trimming removed 0 bases at V and 7 bases at J, with 10 bases between. The CDR3 contains 13 residues. The CDR3: CASSLARGREQYF. In DNA form, the CDR3 reads TGTGCCAGCAGCTTAGCGCGAGGGAGGGAGCAGTACTTC.

This clonotype was counted only a few times. This chain links TRBV3-1 with TRBJ2-3, with D possibly being TRBD2 (5 bases). Trimming stripped 4 bases from V and 6 bases from J, with 14 bases between. This CDR3 spans 14 amino acids. The germline V gene encodes CDR1 LGHDT and CDR2 YNNKEL (reference sequence). The CDR3 bases are TGTGCCAGCAGCCCTCCCGGACTGCCCGATACGCAGTATTTT. Translated, it gives CASSPPGLPDTQYF.

J is TRBJ2-7 and V is TRBV20-1; D gene uncertain. CDR1 is DFQATT, CDR2 SNEGSKA, per germline (reference sequence). This CDR3 region has 12 residues. Deletions cut 2 bases from V and 5 bases from J, with 10 bases between. The CDR3 loop reads CSARTGSDEQYF. The CDR3 bases are TGCAGTGCTAGAACGGGCTCTGACGAGCAGTACTTC.

The genes are TRBV7-9 and TRBJ2-7, with TRBD1 matching 9 bases. Germline CDR1 is SEHNR and CDR2 is FQNEAQ (reference sequence). The CDR3 runs 14 residues. V was clipped by 2 bases and J by 6 bases; unmatched bases: 5. The CDR3 sequence: CASSLLPGQGEQYF. CDR3 DNA sequence: TGTGCCAGCAGCTTATTACCGGGACAGGGCGAGCAGTACTTC. Using reference TRBV7-9 and TRBJ2-7 for the parts outside the CDR3, the full variable domain is DTGVSQNPRHKITKRGQNVTFRCDPISEHNRLYWYRQTLGQGPEFLTYFQNEAQLEKSRLLSDRFSAERPKGSFSTLEIQRTEQGDSAMYLCASSLLPGQGEQYFGPGTRLTVT.

Only a few counts were recorded for this clonotype. This chain joins TRBV5-1 and TRBJ1-4; D remains ambiguous. The germline V gene has CDR1 SGHRS and CDR2 YFSETQ. The germline V and J ends were trimmed by 0 bases and 6 bases, with 9 bases remaining between them. The CDR3 spans 14 residues. The CDR3 loop is CASSLGEYDEKLFF. CDR3 sequence (DNA): TGCGCCAGCAGCTTGGGAGAGTATGATGAAAAACTGTTTTTT. Variable domain in full (rest from reference TRBV5-1 and TRBJ1-4): KAGVTQTPRYLIKTRGQQVTLSCSPISGHRSVSWYQQTPGQGLQFLFEYFSETQRNKGNFPGRFSGRQFSNSRSEMNVSTLELGDSALYLCASSLGEYDEKLFFGSGTQLSVL.

This chain joins TRBV9 and TRBJ2-3, with D possibly being TRBD1 (5 bases). This CDR3 comprises 15 residues. V lost 0 bases, J lost 0 bases, and 8 bases lay in between. Per the germline V gene, CDR1 is SGDLS and CDR2 is YYNGEE. The CDR3 DNA reads as TGTGCCAGCAGCGTAGGGACACCAAGCACAGATACGCAGTATTTT. Amino acid sequence: CASSVGTPSTDTQYF.

This clonotype was counted between two and nine times. The chain is built from TRBV29-1 and TRBJ1-1, with a possible D match to TRBD1 (6 bases). CDR1 is SQVTM, CDR2 ANQGSEA, per germline. The CDR3 runs to 14 residues. Trimming left V 6 bases short and J 5 bases short, with 19 bases between. CDR3 nucleotide sequence: TGCAGCGTAAAGACTCTGACAGGCCCAACTGAAGCTTTCTTT. Its translation is CSVKTLTGPTEAFF.